This T cell receptor (beta chain) was captured by sequencing in a study of control samples from healthy donors and cancer patients. Sequenced by immunoSEQ multiplex PCR; TCRdb stores in-frame clones only, minus some. The repertoire holds fewer than 200,000 clones, with around nine tenths as singletons. The V gene lost 5 bases and the J gene lost 8 bases, with 18 bases spanning the gap. CDR1 SEHNR and CDR2 FQNEAQ come from the germline V gene (reference sequence). This CDR3 is 15 amino acids long. The chain combines TRBV7-9 with TRBJ1-4, with a weak D call TRBD1 (5 bases). This TCR derives from a man aged 25 to 40 in good health. Material: blood. The CDR3 loop reads CASSTRRQGGEKLFF. CDR3 nucleotides: TGTGCCAGCAGCACTAGAAGGCAGGGTGGGGAAAAACTGTTTTTT.